Sequencing of this T cell receptor beta chain was carried out in a study of T cell changes during pregnancy in multiple sclerosis. Generated by immunoSEQ multiplex PCR, the TCRdb table keeps only in-frame clones and is missing some. The sample has roughly 40,000 clones, over 80% seen once. Germline V gene sequence: CDR1 SGHKS, CDR2 YYEKEE (reference sequence). The CDR3 consists of 15 residues. With 4 bases removed from V and 4 bases from J, the gap between germline ends came to 15 bases. The sample was CD4+ T cells from peripheral blood mononuclear cells, taken before pregnancy. This clonotype was obtained from a female donor with multiple sclerosis, enrolled in a pregnancy study. The V call is TRBV5-5, the J call TRBJ1-5; TRBD1 is a possible D gene (5 bases). CDR3 sequence reads: CASSALGRGNQPQHF. The CDR3 DNA follows: TGTGCCAGCAGCGCTTTGGGGCGCGGTAATCAGCCCCAGCATTTT.